The 23 T cell receptor beta chains presented below share a single source sample, sequenced in a study of T cells after yellow fever vaccination. One entry per CDR3 protein, called by TCRdb with MiXCR from the 5' RACE reads. Seen here are about 330,000 distinct CDR3 sequences, roughly 3.9% observed once, and the top ten hold under 30%. The sample was PBMCs, taken 5 days after the yellow fever booster vaccination. These receptors all come from a man in his late teens or twenties who received the YFV17D yellow fever vaccine.

V usage is TRBV18 and J usage is TRBJ2-2; 10 bases are a match to TRBD1. Unmatched junction bases numbered 5, after V lost 3 bases and J lost 4 bases. Germline V gene data show CDR1 as KGHSH and CDR2 as LQKENI. The CDR3 consists of 16 residues. The CDR3 here is CASSPSGTGVTGELFF. The CDR3 nucleotides are TGTGCCAGCTCACCCTCCGGGACAGGGGTCACCGGGGAGCTGTTTTTT.

This clonotype was recorded a few times. The rearrangement joins TRBV25-1 to TRBJ2-5; 8 bases are a match to TRBD2. Germline V gene sequence: CDR1 MGHDK, CDR2 SYGVNS. Trimming cost V 9 bases and J 5 bases; bases outside gene matches: 8. The CDR3 is made up of 13 amino acids. CDR3 region: CASSRGGPETQYF. The CDR3, as DNA: TGTGCCAGTTCTCGGGGGGGCCCTGAGACCCAGTACTTC.

This clonotype was detected only a few times. The chain has TRBV10-3 and TRBJ1-2, with TRBD1 as a possible D gene (5 bases). The CDR3 is made up of 12 amino acids. The V end was cut by 7 bases, the J end by 7 bases, with 13 bases between. Germline CDR1 reads ENHRY; CDR2 reads SYGVKD. The CDR3 DNA follows: TGTGCCATCAATAGGGGATTTGGTGGCTACACCTTC. It yields the protein CAINRGFGGYTF.

This clonotype turned up a few times. The chain is built from TRBV30 and TRBJ1-2; D not certain. Germline V lookup: CDR1 GTSNPN, CDR2 SVGIG (reference sequence). V was clipped by 2 bases and J by 3 bases, with 10 bases between them. The CDR3 contains 13 residues. The CDR3 here is CAWSSEEDYGYTF. The CDR3 region has the DNA TGTGCCTGGAGTTCAGAGGAGGACTATGGCTACACCTTC.

This clonotype has just a few counts. The chain couples TRBV7-2 to TRBJ2-3, with 8 bases identical to TRBD1. The germline V gene has CDR1 SGHTA and CDR2 FQGNSA. The CDR3 runs to 15 residues. V shed 2 bases and J 4 bases; nucleotides not matched to a gene: 5. CDR3 protein: CASSLQGALPDTQYF. CDR3 DNA sequence: TGTGCCAGCAGCTTACAGGGGGCGCTGCCAGATACGCAGTATTTT.

This clonotype appeared a few times. V is TRBV5-1 and J is TRBJ2-7; D is perhaps TRBD1 or TRBD2 (5 bases each). Germline-derived CDR1 and CDR2 are SGHRS and YFSETQ. CDR3 size: 15 residues. V was cut by 5 bases and J by 5 bases, with 20 bases left in between. CDR3 sequence: CASRYDRGWSDEQYV. Written as DNA, the CDR3 is TGCGCCAGCAGATACGACCGGGGCTGGTCCGACGAGCAGTACGTC.

This clonotype has more than one count but fewer than ten. The gene calls are TRBV12-3 or TRBV12-4 and TRBJ2-7, with D tentatively TRBD1 or TRBD2 (5 bases each). This CDR3 is 13 amino acids long. Trimming shortened V by 6 bases and J by 7 bases, and 16 bases separated the two germline ends. The CDR3 loop reads CASRTGASDEQYF. CDR3 nucleotides: TGTGCCAGCAGGACCGGGGCCAGTGATGAGCAGTACTTC.

In its sample, this clonotype was seen a few times. The genes are TRBV7-9 and TRBJ2-5; either TRBD1 or TRBD2 may fit D (6 bases each). Trimming took off 4 bases at V and 5 bases at J, with 14 bases between the two ends. The germline V gene encodes CDR1 SEHNR and CDR2 FQNEAQ (reference sequence). This CDR3 has 14 residues. This CDR3 is CASSSGAAGETQYF. The CDR3 coding sequence is TGTGCCAGCAGCTCGGGGGCCGCGGGTGAGACCCAGTACTTC.

This clonotype has a count of ten or more. The rearrangement joins TRBV27 to TRBJ2-1, with a weak D call TRBD1 (5 bases). Germline V lookup: CDR1 MNHEY, CDR2 SMNVEV (reference sequence). CDR3 length: 13 residues. Trimming took 3 bases from V and 6 from J, leaving 9 bases between them. The CDR3 sequence: CASSFNRINEQFF. The CDR3 region has the DNA TGTGCCAGCAGTTTCAACAGGATCAATGAGCAGTTCTTC.

This clonotype was observed many times. V is TRBV20-1 and J is TRBJ2-5; D gene ambiguous. Germline V gene lookup returns CDR1 DFQATT and CDR2 SNEGSKA (reference sequence). This CDR3 region has 13 residues. The V end was cut by 2 bases, the J end by 3 bases, with 10 bases between. CDR3 amino acids: CSARFRVKETQYF. The CDR3 nucleotides read TGCAGTGCTAGATTCCGAGTTAAAGAGACCCAGTACTTC.

This clonotype was seen repeatedly, ten times or more. The V and J genes are TRBV7-2 and TRBJ2-5, with 11 positions matching TRBD2. This CDR3 spans 17 amino acids. Germline V lookup: CDR1 SGHTA, CDR2 FQGNSA. Losses at the gene ends were 3 bases for V and 5 bases for J; bases not matched to a gene: 11. CDR3 sequence reads: CASSFGASGGPVETQYF. CDR3 bases: TGTGCCAGCAGCTTTGGGGCTAGCGGGGGGCCGGTGGAGACCCAGTACTTC.

This clonotype was seen more than once but under ten times. In DNA, the CDR3 is TGCGCCAGCAGCTTGGATCCAGGGGGAGATGGTCAGCCCCAGCATTTT. It translates to CASSLDPGGDGQPQHF. The chain combines TRBV5-1 with TRBJ1-5; 7 bases agree with TRBD1. CDR3 length equals 16 residues. Per germline, CDR1 SGHRS and CDR2 YFSETQ. The J segment lost 6 bases and the V segment lost 0 bases, leaving 9 bases of the junction unmatched.

This clonotype was recorded many times. CDR3 nucleotide sequence: TGCAGTGCTAGACGACCGCCGGTTGACACTGAAGCTTTCTTT. Residues: CSARRPPVDTEAFF. This rearrangement joins TRBV20-1 to TRBJ1-1; no definite D call. Trimming cost V 2 bases and J 3 bases, with 13 bases left between them. This CDR3 is 14 amino acids long. Germline V lookup: CDR1 DFQATT, CDR2 SNEGSKA (reference sequence).

The chain recombines TRBV7-3 with TRBJ2-1; tentatively, D is TRBD2 (5 bases). Germline lookup yields CDR1 SGHTA and CDR2 FQGTGA. V was trimmed by 4 bases and J by 6 bases, leaving 13 bases between them. This CDR3 has 14 residues. CDR3: CASSSRGNRNEQFF. The CDR3 nucleotides read TGTGCCAGCAGCTCCAGAGGGAACCGCAATGAGCAGTTCTTC.

The V gene is TRBV6-5, the J gene TRBJ1-2; D might be TRBD1 (6 bases). Germline values: CDR1 MNHEY, CDR2 SVGAGI. CDR3 length: 14 residues. V lost 7 bases, J lost 4 bases, and 16 bases lay in between. The CDR3 sequence is CASTAGAVFYGYTF. DNA of the CDR3: TGTGCCAGCACCGCGGGGGCGGTATTCTATGGCTACACCTTC.

This clonotype was recorded many times. The chain links TRBV10-3 to TRBJ2-2; 7 bases are a match to TRBD2. Trimming cost V 11 bases and J 5 bases; bases outside gene matches: 8. The germline V gene encodes CDR1 ENHRY and CDR2 SYGVKD. The CDR3 consists of 13 residues. CDR3 sequence reads: CAAGREGTGELFF. In nucleotides, the CDR3 is TGTGCCGCAGGGAGGGAAGGAACCGGGGAGCTGTTTTTT.

The V and J genes are TRBV20-1 and TRBJ1-2, with TRBD1 as a possible D gene (6 bases). Germline values: CDR1 DFQATT, CDR2 SNEGSKA (reference sequence). The CDR3 runs 13 residues. CDR3 amino acids: CSSGAGVRYGYTF. The CDR3 bases are TGCAGCAGTGGGGCAGGGGTTAGGTATGGCTACACCTTC.

This clonotype was recorded a few times. The chain recombines TRBV20-1 with TRBJ1-4, with unresolved D. With 1 base removed from V and 4 bases from J, the gap between germline ends came to 4 bases. There are 12 residues in the CDR3. Germline V lookup: CDR1 DFQATT, CDR2 SNEGSKA (reference sequence). In DNA form, the CDR3 reads TGCAGTGCTAGAGGGTATAATGAAAAACTGTTTTTT. This encodes CSARGYNEKLFF.

A few counts support this clonotype. The V and J genes are TRBV5-1 and TRBJ2-2; 13 bases align to TRBD2. V was clipped by 4 bases and J by 4 bases; unmatched bases: 4. Germline CDR1 reads SGHRS; CDR2 reads YFSETQ. The CDR3 is 16 residues long. The CDR3 loop is CASSPGTSGVTGELFF. In DNA, the CDR3 is TGCGCCAGCAGCCCGGGGACTAGCGGGGTCACCGGGGAGCTGTTTTTT.

The sample holds many counts of this clonotype. The chain carries TRBV4-3 and TRBJ2-3, with TRBD1 as a possible D gene (6 bases). Germline V gene lookup returns CDR1 LGHNA and CDR2 YSLEER. This CDR3 has 14 residues. V lost 3 bases and J 5 bases, leaving 12 bases between the germline ends. CDR3 protein: CASSQNREGDTQYF. In nucleotides, the CDR3 is TGCGCCAGCAGCCAGAACAGGGAAGGAGATACGCAGTATTTT.

The chain uses TRBV11-2 and TRBJ2-7; D is perhaps TRBD1 (6 bases). The ends were cut back, 5 bases at V and 3 bases at J, with 14 bases in the middle. This CDR3 has 14 residues. Germline values: CDR1 SGHAT, CDR2 FQNNGV. The CDR3 spells CASSHSTGDYEQYF. CDR3 nucleotides: TGTGCCAGCAGCCATTCGACAGGCGACTACGAGCAGTACTTC.

This clonotype was recorded a few times. CDR3: CAINHRDTNYGYTF. CDR3 nucleotide sequence: TGTGCCATCAATCACCGGGACACCAACTATGGCTACACCTTC. The chain employs TRBV10-3 and TRBJ1-2; D is perhaps TRBD1 (6 bases). Trimming left V 7 bases short and J 2 bases short, with 14 bases between. This CDR3 contains 14 residues. CDR1 is ENHRY, CDR2 SYGVKD, per germline.

The rearrangement uses TRBV12-3 or TRBV12-4 and TRBJ2-1; tentatively, D is TRBD1 (6 bases). This CDR3 has 15 residues. The V end lost 4 bases, the J end lost 4 bases, and 14 bases lay between the germline ends. The DNA of the CDR3 is TGTGCCAGCAGTTCCGGGACAATGGATTACAATGAGCAGTTCTTC. Protein: CASSSGTMDYNEQFF.